Below are 16 T cell receptor beta chains sequenced from a single sample in a study of cytomegalovirus exposure and HLA in healthy donors. Primers for the PCR totalled 60 Vbeta and 13 Jbeta. Assay used: immunoSEQ multiplex PCR; TCRdb lists only in-frame clones, some missing. This table holds over 150,000 clones, about four fifths found once. The sequenced sample consisted of PBMCs. All receptors derive from a woman aged 50 to 60 in good health and CMV-seronegative.

CDR3 residues: CASSILAGGTDTQYF. CDR3 DNA: TGTGCCAGCAGCATCCTAGCGGGAGGCACAGATACGCAGTATTTT. This chain joins TRBV6-5 and TRBJ2-3; 10 positions match TRBD2. This CDR3 has 15 amino acids. V trimming: 6 bases; J trimming: 1 base; junction bases outside the gene matches: 4. Germline V gives CDR1 MNHEY, CDR2 SVGAGI.

The CDR3 nucleotides are TGTGCCAGCAGTCAGTTCGCAGGGGGCGGTTCACCCCTCCACTTT. Translating gives CASSQFAGGGSPLHF. The chain combines TRBV2 with TRBJ1-6; 8 bases map to TRBD1. V lost 5 bases, J lost 9 bases, and 9 bases stayed unmatched. Germline loops: CDR1 SNHLY, CDR2 FYNNEI. CDR3 length: 15 amino acids.

The chain combines TRBV19 with TRBJ1-2, with 7 bases fitting TRBD1. Germline CDR1 is LNHDA and CDR2 is SQIVND (reference sequence). The CDR3 is made up of 15 amino acids. With 3 bases clipped from V and 3 bases from J, the junction kept 7 bases outside the gene matches. CDR3 amino acids: CASSISSGGDYGYTF. CDR3 DNA: TGTGCCAGTAGTATCAGTTCAGGGGGAGACTATGGCTACACCTTC.

This clone was found a few times. V and J are TRBV6-1 and TRBJ1-5; possible D gene TRBD1, 6 bases. The V gene's germline CDR1 is MNHNS and CDR2 SASEGT. This CDR3 spans 15 amino acids. The V end lost 1 base, the J end lost 3 bases, and 10 bases lay between the germline ends. The CDR3 sequence: CASSEEGGSNQPQHF. CDR3 in DNA: TGTGCCAGCAGTGAAGAAGGGGGTTCCAATCAGCCCCAGCATTTT.

The rearrangement links TRBV28 to TRBJ2-1, with 8 bases matching TRBD1. Germline V gives CDR1 MDHEN, CDR2 SYDVKM. This CDR3 spans 14 amino acids. V trimming: 7 bases; J trimming: 7 bases; junction bases outside the gene matches: 9. In DNA, the CDR3 is TGTGCCAGCATTTTCGGACAGGGTAAGAATGAGCAGTTCTTC. Translating it yields CASIFGQGKNEQFF.

V is TRBV11-2 and J is TRBJ2-3; D not resolved. Deletions cut 6 bases from V and 3 bases from J, with 13 bases between. Germline V lookup: CDR1 SGHAT, CDR2 FQNNGV. The CDR3 spans 14 residues. The DNA of the CDR3 is TGTGCCAGCAGTCCCGCCCAGCGAACAGATACGCAGTATTTT. Translated: CASSPAQRTDTQYF.

In its sample, this clone was seen a few times. V gene TRBV6-6 combines with J gene TRBJ2-2; 8 positions match TRBD1. The CDR3 has 13 amino acids. V lost 6 bases, J lost 6 bases, and 3 bases stayed unmatched. Germline V gene sequence: CDR1 MNHNY, CDR2 SVGAGI (reference sequence). The CDR3 spells CASSKTGAGELFF. The CDR3 nucleotides are TGTGCCAGCAGCAAGACAGGGGCCGGGGAGCTGTTTTTT.

V is TRBV28 and J is TRBJ2-1; the D gene is possibly TRBD2 (7 bases). Trimming stripped 4 bases from V and 0 bases from J, with 19 bases between. The length of the CDR3 is 18 residues. Germline CDR1 and CDR2: MDHEN and SYDVKM. The CDR3 loop is CASSSNRGAGSSYNEQFF. As DNA, the CDR3 is TGTGCCAGCAGTTCCAACCGGGGGGCGGGAAGCTCCTACAATGAGCAGTTCTTC.

The chain is built from TRBV9 and TRBJ2-3; 11 bases line up with TRBD1. CDR1 and CDR2 (germline): SGDLS, YYNGEE. CDR3 length equals 16 residues. The V segment lost 3 bases and the J segment 1 base; nucleotides outside the gene matches: 4. Written as DNA, the CDR3 is TGTGCCAGCAGCGCAGGACAGGGGGCGGGCACAGATACGCAGTATTTT. Its protein product is CASSAGQGAGTDTQYF.

The chain uses TRBV9 and TRBJ2-2, with D possibly TRBD2 on 5 matching bases. Germline CDR1 SGDLS, CDR2 YYNGEE. The CDR3 covers 14 residues. V was cut by 4 bases and J by 7 bases, with 14 bases left in between. For the CDR3, the DNA is TGTGCCAGCAGCCCCCGGGAACGTGGCGGGGAGCTGTTTTTT. It encodes CASSPRERGGELFF.

This clone was observed a single time. V usage is TRBV6-1 and J usage is TRBJ1-4, with 10 nucleotides matching TRBD1. The V segment lost 7 bases and the J segment 4 bases; nucleotides outside the gene matches: 6. Germline values: CDR1 MNHNS, CDR2 SASEGT. The CDR3 has 15 amino acids. CDR3 sequence reads: CASNGWDRGNEKLFF. In DNA, the CDR3 is TGTGCCAGCAATGGTTGGGACAGGGGTAATGAAAAACTGTTTTTT.

The chain joins TRBV19 to TRBJ2-1, with TRBD1 identical over 7 bases. Trimming removed 3 bases from V and 7 bases from J; junction bases left unmatched: 6. This CDR3 has 14 residues. CDR1 is LNHDA, CDR2 SQIVND, per germline (reference sequence). The CDR3 loop reads CASSIVPGGNEQFF. CDR3 sequence (DNA): TGTGCCAGTAGTATTGTCCCAGGGGGAAATGAGCAGTTCTTC.

This clone was detected ten times or more. The CDR3 DNA sequence: TGTGCCAGCAGCTTAGACCACAACGAGCAGTACTTC. Translating gives CASSLDHNEQYF. This chain links TRBV7-9 with TRBJ2-7; D gene uncertain. CDR1 and CDR2 (germline): SEHNR, FQNEAQ (reference sequence). This CDR3 spans 12 amino acids. V lost 1 base and J lost 5, with 6 bases in between.

The rearrangement links TRBV6-1 to TRBJ2-3; no definite D call. Per germline, CDR1 MNHNS and CDR2 SASEGT. The CDR3 length is 14 residues. The V end lost 1 base, the J end lost 5 bases, and 10 bases lay between the germline ends. The CDR3 is CASSEDGGIDTQYF. The CDR3, as DNA: TGTGCCAGCAGTGAAGATGGTGGCATAGATACGCAGTATTTT.

This clone was seen once. The V gene is TRBV7-2, the J gene TRBJ2-5, with 8 bases matching TRBD2. The CDR3 is 14 amino acids. J was trimmed by 4 bases and V by 5 bases; bases with no gene match: 6. The germline V gene encodes CDR1 SGHTA and CDR2 FQGNSA. CDR3 nucleotide sequence: TGTGCCAGCAGCGGGGGCGGGGGGAGAGAGACCCAGTACTTC. This gives the protein CASSGGGGRETQYF.

The CDR3 loop reads CASSSPRSGATGTQYF. The CDR3 DNA reads as TGTGCCAGCAGCTCTCCCCGTAGCGGGGCCACCGGGACCCAGTACTTC. This chain joins TRBV7-2 and TRBJ2-5; TRBD2 aligns across 8 bases. CDR1 and CDR2 (germline): SGHTA, FQGNSA. This CDR3 has 16 amino acids. Unmatched junction bases numbered 14, after V lost 4 bases and J lost 7 bases. Full variable domain (outside the CDR3, taken from reference TRBV7-2 and TRBJ2-5): GAGVSQSPSNKVTEKGKDVELRCDPISGHTALYWYRQSLGQGLEFLIYFQGNSAPDKSGLPSDRFSAERTGGSVSTLTIQRTQQEDSAVYLCASSSPRSGATGTQYFGPGTRLLVL.